In its sample, the clone carrying this T cell receptor (beta chain) was seen a few times. What it binds is unknown. The sample originates from a study of spatial heterogeneity in lung cancer. Looking at the study overall: Donors were 72 untreated early-stage non-small cell lung cancer patients. Every unique TCR and UMI combination, on average, appeared more than ten times in raw reads. Where they were available, follow-up PBMC samples were sequenced, at a median of about two years after resection. Findings and caveats of the study: Blood contained ubiquitous expanded tumor TCRs more at resection than at follow-up.

Unmatched junction bases numbered 8, after V lost 11 bases and J lost 1 base. Germline V lookup: CDR1 LNHNV, CDR2 YYDKDF (reference sequence). This CDR3 contains 13 residues. Documented time point: blood at routine non-recurrence follow-up after resection. Whole RNA, which was extracted from tumor, nontumor lung tissue or frozen PBMC, was sequenced without any cell sorting. Each CDR3 protein is one row after TCRdb ran MiXCR on the 5' RACE reads. This table has around 120,000 distinct CDR3 sequences, 10% to 15% appearing once. The receptor comes from a male donor with early-stage non-small cell lung cancer. The sequences come from PBMCs, collected at follow-up. This sequence joins TRBV15 and TRBJ2-7, with 7 bases that match TRBD1. The CDR3 loop is CAASRGISYEQYF. The CDR3 DNA follows: TGTGCCGCCTCCAGGGGGATTTCCTACGAGCAGTACTTC.